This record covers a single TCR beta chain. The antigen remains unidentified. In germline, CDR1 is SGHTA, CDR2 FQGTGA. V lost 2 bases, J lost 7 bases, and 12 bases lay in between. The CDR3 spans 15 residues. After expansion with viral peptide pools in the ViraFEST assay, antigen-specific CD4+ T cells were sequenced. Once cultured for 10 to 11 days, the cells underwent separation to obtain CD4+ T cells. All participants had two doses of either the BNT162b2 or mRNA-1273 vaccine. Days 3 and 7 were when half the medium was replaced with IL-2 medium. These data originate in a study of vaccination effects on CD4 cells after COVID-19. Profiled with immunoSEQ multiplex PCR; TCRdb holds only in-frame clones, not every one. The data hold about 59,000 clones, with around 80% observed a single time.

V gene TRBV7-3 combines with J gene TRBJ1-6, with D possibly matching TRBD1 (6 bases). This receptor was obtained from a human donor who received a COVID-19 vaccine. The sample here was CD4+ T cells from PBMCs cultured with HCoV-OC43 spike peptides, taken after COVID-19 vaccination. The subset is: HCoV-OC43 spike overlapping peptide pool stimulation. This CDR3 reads CASSLLPGVNSPLHF. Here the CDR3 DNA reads TGTGCCAGCAGCTTACTTCCAGGGGTGAATTCACCCCTCCACTTT.